Below, 15 T cell receptor beta chains from the same sample are listed, as sequenced in a study of blood T cell repertoires in COVID-19. The repertoire was sequenced with immunoSEQ multiplex PCR; TCRdb's copy has only in-frame clones and lacks some. The sample consists of 150,000 to 200,000 clones, around 90% of them appearing once. What was sequenced was peripheral blood. All receptors come from a man aged 35 to 55 with acute or convalescent COVID-19.

The chain recombines TRBV10-2 with TRBJ2-2; TRBD1 is a possible D gene (6 bases). The V end was cut by 2 bases, the J end by 5 bases, with 9 bases between. The CDR3 consists of 14 residues. CDR1 is WSHSY, CDR2 SAAADI, per germline. The CDR3 nucleotides are TGCGCCAGCAGTGAGACAGGGTGGACCGGGGAGCTGTTTTTT. Its protein product is CASSETGWTGELFF.

The chain carries TRBV5-6 and TRBJ2-2; TRBD1 matches at 7 bases. CDR3 size: 15 residues. Losses at the gene ends were 3 bases for V and 4 bases for J; bases not matched to a gene: 6. Germline loops: CDR1 SGHDT, CDR2 YYEEEE. DNA for the CDR3: TGTGCCAGCAGCTCTCCGACAGGGTTCACCGGGGAGCTGTTTTTT. Encoded protein: CASSSPTGFTGELFF.

A few counts support this clone. The chain carries TRBV30 and TRBJ1-1; TRBD1 is a possible D gene (5 bases). The CDR3 totals 17 residues. Trimming removed 4 bases at V and 2 bases at J, with 23 bases between. CDR1 is GTSNPN, CDR2 SVGIG, per germline (reference sequence). CDR3 DNA: TGTGCCTGGATCCAGGGCAGTCAAGGGTCTTTTAACACTGAAGCTTTCTTT. This translates into CAWIQGSQGSFNTEAFF.

The chain uses TRBV6-5 and TRBJ1-2; 9 bases are a match to TRBD1. In germline, CDR1 is MNHEY, CDR2 SVGAGI. The junction had 5 bases not matched to a gene; V was cut back by 6 bases and J by 6 bases. The CDR3 covers 13 residues. CDR3 region: CASSWGQGHGYTF. The CDR3 bases are TGTGCCAGCAGCTGGGGACAGGGCCATGGCTACACCTTC.

The rearrangement links TRBV5-5 to TRBJ2-2; 10 positions agree with TRBD2. With 1 base clipped from V and 2 bases from J, the junction kept 2 bases outside the gene matches. The CDR3 spans 16 residues. Germline-derived CDR1 and CDR2 are SGHKS and YYEKEE (reference sequence). The CDR3 bases are TGTGCCAGCAGCTTGACTAGCGGGGCCAACACCGGGGAGCTGTTTTTT. It yields the protein CASSLTSGANTGELFF.

The chain combines TRBV4-3 with TRBJ2-3, with TRBD2 identical over 10 bases. The V gene's germline CDR1 is LGHNA and CDR2 YSLEER. CDR3 length equals 16 residues. J lost 2 bases, V lost 1 base, and 3 bases had no gene match. The DNA for the CDR3 is TGCGCCAGCAGCCAAGGGCTAGCGGGGGTCACAGATACGCAGTATTTT. Translated, it gives CASSQGLAGVTDTQYF.

This sequence joins TRBV5-1 and TRBJ1-5; 9 bases line up with TRBD1. Germline CDR1 and CDR2: SGHRS and YFSETQ. The CDR3 has 16 residues. V lost 4 bases, J lost 2 bases, and 7 bases stayed unmatched. CDR3 DNA: TGCGCCAGCAGCCCACTGGGACAGGGTGGCAATCAGCCCCAGCATTTT. Translation gives CASSPLGQGGNQPQHF.

Comment on this clone: Compared with germline, one end of the junction differs, possibly owing to a read error. J is TRBJ2-2 and V is TRBV7-7; D may be TRBD2 (7 bases). The CDR3 is made up of 15 amino acids. Germline-derived CDR1 and CDR2 are SSHAT and FNYEAQ (reference sequence). The CDR3 protein is CASSLAGQGTGELFF. The CDR3 DNA reads TGTGCTAGCAGCTTAGCGGGCCAGGGGACCGGGGAGCTGTTTTTT.

The CDR3 DNA reads as TGCGCCAGCAGCGGGGACAGGGCGAACAATGAGCAGTTCTTC. Translated: CASSGDRANNEQFF. The V and J genes are TRBV10-2 and TRBJ2-1; TRBD1 matches at 9 bases. V lost 6 bases to trimming and J lost 5 bases; unmatched junction nucleotides: 5. The germline gives CDR1 WSHSY, CDR2 SAAADI. The CDR3 is 14 amino acids.

This chain uses TRBV5-1 with TRBJ2-5; D is unclear. Deletions cut 2 bases from V and 0 bases from J, with 5 bases between. Germline values: CDR1 SGHRS, CDR2 YFSETQ. There are 13 residues in the CDR3. The CDR3 protein is CASSFLDQETQYF. Here the CDR3 DNA reads TGCGCCAGCAGCTTTTTAGACCAAGAGACCCAGTACTTC.

This clone has only one observation. The chain combines TRBV7-9 with TRBJ1-3, with 7 bases identical to TRBD1. The CDR3 totals 18 residues. V shed 0 bases and J 4 bases; nucleotides not matched to a gene: 12. The germline V gene encodes CDR1 SEHNR and CDR2 FQNEAQ (reference sequence). The CDR3 loop is CASSLALATGRSGNTIYF. The CDR3 coding sequence is TGTGCCAGCAGCTTAGCGCTCGCGACAGGGCGTTCGGGAAACACCATATATTTT. Combining the CDR3 with reference TRBV7-9 and TRBJ1-3 gives the whole variable domain DTGVSQNPRHKITKRGQNVTFRCDPISEHNRLYWYRQTLGQGPEFLTYFQNEAQLEKSRLLSDRFSAERPKGSFSTLEIQRTEQGDSAMYLCASSLALATGRSGNTIYFGEGSWLTVV.

The V call is TRBV19, the J call TRBJ2-6, with D perhaps TRBD2 (5 bases). Germline-derived CDR1 and CDR2 are LNHDA and SQIVND (reference sequence). Trimming removed 7 bases at V and 0 bases at J, with 10 bases between. The CDR3 is 15 residues long. CDR3 region: CASNPGSSGANVLTF. CDR3 DNA sequence: TGTGCCAGTAATCCGGGGAGCTCTGGGGCCAACGTCCTGACTTTC.

V is TRBV3-1 (or the pseudogene TRBV3-2) and J is TRBJ2-1; no clear D. Trimming cost V 0 bases and J 0 bases, with 12 bases left between them. Looked up from germline, CDR1 is LGHDT and CDR2 is YNNKEL (reference sequence). This CDR3 spans 17 amino acids. The CDR3 DNA sequence: TGTGCCAGCAGCCAAGATTTTGGCCTCAGCTCCTACAATGAGCAGTTCTTC. This gives the protein CASSQDFGLSSYNEQFF.

This sequence joins TRBV6-2 or TRBV6-3 and TRBJ2-7, with TRBD1 matching over 7 bases. With V trimmed by 4 bases and J by 2 bases, 8 bases remained unmatched. Looked up from germline, CDR1 is MNHEY and CDR2 is SVGEGT. The CDR3 runs to 15 residues. CDR3: CASSSASGTAYEQYF. The CDR3 DNA sequence: TGTGCCAGCAGTTCCGCGTCCGGGACAGCCTACGAGCAGTACTTC.

The chain links TRBV3-1 (or the pseudogene TRBV3-2) to TRBJ2-5, with unresolved D. The CDR3 runs 16 residues. Germline V gene data show CDR1 as LGHDT and CDR2 as YNNKEL (reference sequence). V dropped 0 bases and J dropped 3 bases, with 14 bases sitting between them. This CDR3 reads CASSQDIWRQKETQYF. CDR3 bases: TGTGCCAGCAGCCAAGACATCTGGCGGCAGAAAGAGACCCAGTACTTC.